A selection of T cell receptor beta chains follows, all from one sample in a study of blood T cell repertoires in COVID-19. The protocol was immunoSEQ multiplex PCR, while the TCRdb copy is restricted to in-frame clones and leaves out a portion. The sample holds 200,000 to 250,000 clones, approximately 80% seen once. Sequenced material: PBMCs or T cells enriched from blood (not recorded which). These receptors all come from a man between 40 and 49 years old who had recovered from COVID-19. The CDR3 runs from the conserved cysteine through the conserved F or W. The order of the fields is D gene, clone size, V gene, J gene, CDR3 DNA, CDR3 protein. A D gene is named only where the DNA matches it firmly. Clone size, where shown, is once, few, many, or a class for clones that have expanded.

>TRBD1|once|TRBV18|TRBJ1-4
TGTGCCAGCTCCCCCGGGACAGGCATAACTGAAAAACTGTTTTTT
CASSPGTGITEKLFF
>-|-|TRBV28|TRBJ1-1
TGTGCCAGCACCCAACCGCGGGTTGGTGCCGCTTTCTTT
CASTQPRVGAAFF
>TRBD2|-|TRBV3-1/TRBV3-2|TRBJ2-1
TGTGCCAGCAGCCTCAACCTCCCCGGGACTAGCGGGAGAAGGTCCTACAATGAGCAGTTCTTC
CASSLNLPGTSGRRSYNEQFF
>-|-|TRBV10-3|TRBJ1-2
TGTGCCATCAGTGAGTTCCCACAGAATAACTATGGCTACACCTTC
CAISEFPQNNYGYTF
>-|-|TRBV11-2|TRBJ2-2
TGTGCCAGCAGCGCTTCGAGGACCGGGGAGCTGTTTTTT
CASSASRTGELFF
>-|-|TRBV28|TRBJ2-7
TGTGCCAGCACTCAAGGCGGTCCCTACGAGCAGTACTTC
CASTQGGPYEQYF
>TRBD1|once|TRBV5-1|TRBJ2-2
TGCGCCAGCACGGCAGGGGGCATTTCCGGGGAGCTGTTTTTT
CASTAGGISGELFF
>-|-|TRBV5-6|TRBJ1-1
TGTGCCAGCAGCTTCTTGAACACTGAAGCTTTCTTT
CASSFLNTEAFF
>TRBD1|-|TRBV7-2|TRBJ2-7
TGTGCCACCGGACAGGGGGTTAACTCCTACGAGCAGTACTTC
CATGQGVNSYEQYF
>-|-|TRBV28|TRBJ1-2
TGTGCCAGCACCACCTCTCAGGGTGGCTACACCTTC
CASTTSQGGYTF
>-|-|TRBV9|TRBJ1-6
TGTGCCAGCAGCGTAGAGTCGACAGTAGTTAATTCACCCCTCCACTTT
CASSVESTVVNSPLHF
>-|-|TRBV7-9|TRBJ2-1
TGTGCCAGCAGCCGACAGGTCGGAACTTACAATGAGCAGTTCTTC
CASSRQVGTYNEQFF
>TRBD2|few|TRBV5-4|TRBJ2-5
TGTGCCAGCAGCTTTAAACGGGAGGGAATGGCCCAGTACTTC
CASSFKREGMAQYF
>TRBD2|-|TRBV7-2|TRBJ2-1
TGTGCCAGCAGCTTAGGGTTGGCTAGCGGGGGCCATGAGCAGTTCTTC
CASSLGLASGGHEQFF
>TRBD1|few|TRBV28|TRBJ1-1
TGTGCCAGCAGTCCCACTTCGGGACAGCGCGGGCCGAGCACTGAAGCTTTCTTT
CASSPTSGQRGPSTEAFF
>TRBD2|-|TRBV5-1|TRBJ2-1
TGCGCCAGCAGCTTGCGACTAGCGGGACCCGTGGATGAGCAGTTCTTC
CASSLRLAGPVDEQFF
>-|-|TRBV6-5|TRBJ1-5
TGTGCCAGCAGTCCGGGACAACCGGATCAGCCCCAGCATTTT
CASSPGQPDQPQHF
>TRBD1|-|TRBV5-1|TRBJ2-3
TGCGCCAGCAGCTTGTCTCCGGGACAGGGGGTAAGAGATACGCAGTATTTT
CASSLSPGQGVRDTQYF
>TRBD1|-|TRBV3-1/TRBV3-2|TRBJ2-7
TGTGCCAGCAGCCAAGATTATGGCAGGGGGTTCTACGAGCAGTACTTC
CASSQDYGRGFYEQYF
>TRBD2|-|TRBV9|TRBJ2-1
TGTGCCAGCAGCGTGGGACTAGCGGGGGGCATGTTGGGAAAGAATGAGCAGTTCTTC
CASSVGLAGGMLGKNEQFF
>TRBD1|-|TRBV2|TRBJ1-4
TGTGCCAGCAGCGAACAATCTACAGGGGGAGGTGAAAAACTGTTTTTT
CASSEQSTGGGEKLFF
>-|few|TRBV27|TRBJ1-4
TGTGCCAGCAGTTTATCCCCGGGGTCTGCTCGAAATGAAAAACTGTTTTTT
CASSLSPGSARNEKLFF
>TRBD1|-|TRBV7-2|TRBJ1-1
TGTGCCAGCAGCCCCAGGACAGGGCGCACTGAAGCTTTCTTT
CASSPRTGRTEAFF
>TRBD1|-|TRBV7-7|TRBJ2-1
TGTGCCAGCTCGAGGACAGGGCGCTACAATGAGCAGTTCTTC
CASSRTGRYNEQFF
>-|-|TRBV6-5|TRBJ2-7
TGTGCCAGCAGTTACTCTTCCGGGATCGGCGTCTACGAGCAGTACTTC
CASSYSSGIGVYEQYF
>-|few|TRBV19|TRBJ2-3
TGTGCCAGTAGTATAGGGACAGTCCGCACAGATACGCAGTATTTT
CASSIGTVRTDTQYF
>TRBD1|once|TRBV5-1|TRBJ1-4
TGCGCCAGCACTCCAGGGGGCGGTGAAAAACTGTTTTTT
CASTPGGGEKLFF
>-|-|TRBV2|TRBJ1-1
TGTGCCAGCGACCCTACAGTACAGAACACTGAAGCTTTCTTT
CASDPTVQNTEAFF
>-|-|TRBV29-1|TRBJ1-2
TGCAGCGTACACCACGGGGTGGGCTATGGCTACACCTTC
CSVHHGVGYGYTF
>-|-|TRBV5-1|TRBJ2-7
TGCGCCAGCAGCCGAGGAATGACAGTCCACGAGCAGTACTTC
CASSRGMTVHEQYF
>-|once|TRBV9|TRBJ2-2
TGTGCCAGCAGCGTAGCTGGGACATACACCGGGGAGCTGTTTTTT
CASSVAGTYTGELFF
>TRBD2|-|TRBV15|TRBJ2-1
TGTGCCACCAGCAGACCGGGACTAAAAAATGAGCAGTTCTTC
CATSRPGLKNEQFF
>TRBD1|-|TRBV18|TRBJ1-6
TGTGCCAGCTCTCCGACAGGGTTCGATCTCTATAATTCACCCCTCCACTTT
CASSPTGFDLYNSPLHF
>TRBD1|-|TRBV7-3|TRBJ1-2
TGTGCCAGCAGCTTAACCGGGGGACAGTCCTATGGCTACACCTTC
CASSLTGGQSYGYTF
>-|-|TRBV7-3|TRBJ2-3
TGTGCCAGCAGCTTAATGCAGGGGTCCTACACAGATACGCAGTATTTT
CASSLMQGSYTDTQYF
>-|-|TRBV28|TRBJ2-5
TGTGCCAGCAGTTTATCAATAGAGACCCAGTACTTC
CASSLSIETQYF
>TRBD2|-|TRBV27|TRBJ2-3
TGTGCCAGCAGTCCCTTTGCGGGAGGTCGAGATACGCAGTATTTT
CASSPFAGGRDTQYF
>TRBD2|-|TRBV15|TRBJ2-1
TGTGCCACCAGCAGAGACGCGGTGTGGGTAGCGGGCCACAATGAGCAGTTCTTC
CATSRDAVWVAGHNEQFF
>TRBD1|-|TRBV12-3/TRBV12-4|TRBJ2-1
TGTGCCAGCGCCATCACAGGGGCCCCTGAGCAGTTCTTC
CASAITGAPEQFF
>TRBD2|-|TRBV7-2|TRBJ2-1
TGTGCCAGCAGCTTAGGCCCGGGAGGTACGAATGAGCAGTTCTTC
CASSLGPGGTNEQFF
>TRBD1|few|TRBV6-5|TRBJ2-3
TGTGCCAGCAGATCCGGGACAGGGGCAGATACGCAGTATTTT
CASRSGTGADTQYF